The 25 T cell receptor beta chains below all came from one sample that was sequenced in a study of OX40 agonist ivuxolimab in advanced cancers. Only in-frame clones appear in the TCRdb table, and some are missing; sequencing was by immunoSEQ multiplex PCR. The repertoire includes under 80,000 clones, about 93% of them detected once, and 0.25% to 0.35% sits in the top ten. The sequencing here drew on CD4+ or CD8+ T cells sorted from blood, taken in a trial of the OX40 agonist ivuxolimab. The receptors come from an adult with an advanced solid tumor such as melanoma, head and neck, liver or kidney cancer.

A remark on this clone: At one boundary the junction diverges from the germline segment, which might be a read error. The chain is built from TRBV20-1 and TRBJ1-5; D is uncertain. The CDR3 runs to 11 residues. Germline CDR1 reads DFQATT; CDR2 reads SNEGSKA (reference sequence). The CDR3 here is CSARDPPTGVF. The CDR3 DNA sequence: TGCAGTGCTAGAGATCCCCCGACCGGGGTTTTT.

The chain links TRBV10-3 to TRBJ2-6; no clear D. This CDR3 region has 17 residues. Between the trimmed V and J ends, which lost 0 bases and 2 bases, there was a span of 11 bases. Germline CDR1 and CDR2: ENHRY and SYGVKD. The CDR3 region is CAISESGPNTGANVLTF. CDR3 coding DNA: TGTGCCATCAGTGAGTCAGGCCCCAATACTGGGGCCAACGTCCTGACTTTC.

This clone was picked up one time. The chain joins TRBV5-1 to TRBJ1-1; D perhaps matches TRBD1 (5 bases). This CDR3 comprises 16 residues. Germline values: CDR1 SGHRS, CDR2 YFSETQ. V lost 0 bases and J lost 0, with 12 bases in between. CDR3 in DNA: TGCGCCAGCAGCTTGGTGGGGAAAGGGGTGAACACTGAAGCTTTCTTT. It yields the protein CASSLVGKGVNTEAFF.

The V gene is TRBV20-1, the J gene TRBJ1-2, with D hard to call. Trimming took 3 bases from V and 9 from J, leaving 8 bases between them. The CDR3 runs to 10 residues. Germline V gives CDR1 DFQATT, CDR2 SNEGSKA (reference sequence). CDR3 sequence reads: CSASDLRYTF. CDR3 DNA sequence: TGCAGTGCTAGCGATCTGCGCTACACCTTC.

The chain couples TRBV6-5 to TRBJ2-7; 9 bases are shared with TRBD1. With V trimmed by 6 bases and J by 3 bases, 6 bases remained unmatched. Germline V CDR1 and CDR2: MNHEY, SVGAGI. This CDR3 has 14 amino acids. The CDR3 DNA reads as TGTGCCAGCAGGAGAGGACAGGGGTACTACGAGCAGTACTTC. It translates to CASRRGQGYYEQYF.

The chain is built from TRBV18 and TRBJ2-2; 7 nucleotides agree with TRBD1. V shed 3 bases, J shed 0 bases, and the junction held 13 bases outside the gene matches. The CDR3 covers 19 residues. In germline, CDR1 is KGHSH, CDR2 LQKENI. The CDR3 DNA reads TGTGCCAGCTCACCGAACTCGCCGAGACAGGGTTCGAACACCGGGGAGCTGTTTTTT. Translating gives CASSPNSPRQGSNTGELFF. Full variable domain (missing parts from reference TRBV18 and TRBJ2-2): NAGVMQNPRHLVRRRGQEARLRCSPMKGHSHVYWYRQLPEEGLKFMVYLQKENIIDESGMPKERFSAEFPKEGPSILRIQQVVRGDSAAYFCASSPNSPRQGSNTGELFFGEGSRLTVL.

J is TRBJ1-6 and V is TRBV28; maybe TRBD1 (6 bases). The CDR3 is made up of 13 amino acids. Deletions cut 10 bases from V and 8 bases from J, with 15 bases between. Germline CDR1 is MDHEN and CDR2 is SYDVKM. The CDR3 sequence is CATTGTYDSPLHF. CDR3 bases: TGTGCCACCACCGGGACATATGATTCACCCCTCCACTTT.

This chain links TRBV11-2 with TRBJ1-5; weak D call: TRBD1 (6 bases). Deletions cut 0 bases from V and 0 bases from J, with 15 bases between. This CDR3 is built from 18 residues. CDR1 is SGHAT and CDR2 is FQNNGV in the germline V gene. The CDR3 is CASSLEIPTGYSNQPQHF. The CDR3 nucleotides are TGTGCCAGCAGCTTAGAGATCCCGACAGGCTATAGCAATCAGCCCCAGCATTTT.

This clone has only a few counts. This chain links TRBV2 with TRBJ2-1; D gene unclear. The CDR3 contains 12 residues. Germline V gene lookup returns CDR1 SNHLY and CDR2 FYNNEI. The V end was cut by 1 base, the J end by 10 bases, with 8 bases between. The CDR3 sequence is CASSEGLGEQFF. The CDR3 DNA reads TGTGCCAGCAGTGAAGGTCTAGGGGAGCAGTTCTTC. Using reference TRBV2 and TRBJ2-1 for the parts outside the CDR3, the full variable domain is EPEVTQTPSHQVTQMGQEVILRCVPISNHLYFYWYRQILGQKVEFLVSFYNNEISEKSEIFDDQFSVERPDGSNFTLKIRSTKLEDSAMYFCASSEGLGEQFFGPGTRLTVL.

The J gene is TRBJ1-3, the V gene TRBV6-6; D may be TRBD1 (6 bases). This CDR3 has 15 amino acids. Per the germline V gene, CDR1 is MNHNY and CDR2 is SVGAGI (reference sequence). V lost 5 bases, J lost 2 bases, and 13 bases lay in between. CDR3 amino acids: CASSGPQGAGNTIYF. CDR3 bases: TGTGCCAGCAGTGGCCCACAGGGAGCTGGAAACACCATATATTTT.

This clone was detected only a few times. The chain employs TRBV18 and TRBJ2-3; no clear D. Trimming removed 3 bases from V and 0 bases from J, with 16 bases in between. CDR1 KGHSH and CDR2 LQKENI come from the germline V gene. The CDR3 totals 17 residues. CDR3 in DNA: TGTGCCAGCTCACCGTCGTCGAGCGACACTAGCACAGATACGCAGTATTTT. Translating gives CASSPSSSDTSTDTQYF.

With regard to this clone: The same CDR3 can be traced to other DNA sequences in this sample. This chain uses TRBV20-1 with TRBJ2-1, with D unclear. The germline V gene encodes CDR1 DFQATT and CDR2 SNEGSKA (reference sequence). The CDR3 is made up of 10 amino acids. V was clipped by 4 bases and J by 4 bases, with 2 bases between them. The CDR3, as DNA: TGCAGTGCTATTTACAATGAGCAGTTCTTC. Encoded protein: CSAIYNEQFF.

This CDR3 is CASSFGPENEQFF. The CDR3 bases are TGCGCCAGCAGCTTCGGGCCGGAGAATGAGCAGTTCTTC. V gene TRBV5-1 combines with J gene TRBJ2-1; no definite D call. The CDR3 has 13 amino acids. Germline CDR1 and CDR2: SGHRS and YFSETQ. Trimming pared 2 bases from V and 7 bases from J, leaving 10 bases between.

This rearrangement joins TRBV10-3 to TRBJ2-1; possibly TRBD2 for D (6 bases). The V end was cut by 9 bases, the J end by 2 bases, with 11 bases between. This CDR3 comprises 13 residues. The germline V gene encodes CDR1 ENHRY and CDR2 SYGVKD. The CDR3 nucleotides read TGTGCCATAGCGGGTTCGGCCTACAATGAGCAGTTCTTC. It specifies CAIAGSAYNEQFF.

The gene calls are TRBV30 and TRBJ2-6, with no clear D. V was cut by 4 bases and J by 0 bases, with 7 bases left in between. Germline V lookup: CDR1 GTSNPN, CDR2 SVGIG (reference sequence). This CDR3 has 14 residues. CDR3 nucleotides: TGTGCCTGGACCTGGAGCTCTGGGGCCAACGTCCTGACTTTC. Translation gives CAWTWSSGANVLTF.

CDR3 loop: CASSHRDRGTDTQYF. The DNA of the CDR3 is TGTGCCAGCAGCCACAGGGACAGGGGTACAGATACGCAGTATTTT. The rearrangement links TRBV5-4 to TRBJ2-3; TRBD1 matches 10 bases. The CDR3 runs 15 residues. Germline V lookup: CDR1 SGHNT, CDR2 YYREEE (reference sequence). The junction had 5 bases not matched to a gene; V was cut back by 4 bases and J by 3 bases. The full variable domain, rest sourced from reference TRBV5-4 and TRBJ2-3, is ETGVTQSPTHLIKTRGQQVTLRCSSQSGHNTVSWYQQALGQGPQFIFQYYREEENGRGNFPPRFSGLQFPNYSSELNVNALELDDSALYLCASSHRDRGTDTQYFGPGTRLTVL.

The chain links TRBV28 to TRBJ1-5, with 7 bases aligning to TRBD1. Germline CDR1 MDHEN, CDR2 SYDVKM. The J segment lost 6 bases and the V segment lost 8 bases, leaving 13 bases of the junction unmatched. The length of the CDR3 is 15 residues. The CDR3: CASRDSGGGSQPQHF. In nucleotides, the CDR3 is TGTGCCAGCCGGGACTCCGGAGGGGGCAGTCAGCCCCAGCATTTT.

The chain joins TRBV6-5 to TRBJ2-1, with 9 bases fitting TRBD1. With 7 bases clipped from V and 5 bases from J, the junction kept 9 bases outside the gene matches. The CDR3 is 15 amino acids. CDR1 is MNHEY, CDR2 SVGAGI, per germline. The CDR3 is CASTPGTGYDNEQFF. CDR3 in DNA: TGTGCCAGCACTCCCGGGACAGGGTATGACAATGAGCAGTTCTTC.

The chain recombines TRBV7-9 with TRBJ1-6, with D unresolved. CDR1 SEHNR and CDR2 FQNEAQ come from the germline V gene (reference sequence). V lost 4 bases and J 9 bases, leaving 19 bases between the germline ends. The CDR3 loop spans 16 amino acids. CDR3 region: CASSSHAARSISPLHF. For the CDR3, the DNA is TGTGCCAGCAGCTCCCACGCGGCCCGGAGCATTTCACCCCTCCACTTT.

The chain carries TRBV21-1 and TRBJ2-7; TRBD1 is taken as the D call from the table, unchecked against the DNA. TRBV21-1 is a documented pseudogene. This CDR3 is 17 amino acids long. CDR3 loop: CASSNNGTGGLWLEQYF. Written as DNA, the CDR3 is TGTGCCAGCAGCAATAACGGGACAGGGGGCCTGTGGCTCGAGCAGTACTTC.

This clone has just one count. The V call is TRBV5-1, the J call TRBJ2-3; D is unclear. The V end was cut by 0 bases, the J end by 1 base, with 9 bases between. Germline lookup yields CDR1 SGHRS and CDR2 YFSETQ. The CDR3 runs to 15 residues. The CDR3 DNA follows: TGCGCCAGCAGCTTGGCGGCCGTCGGCACAGATACGCAGTATTTT. This codes for CASSLAAVGTDTQYF.

V gene TRBV9 combines with J gene TRBJ2-3; the D gene is possibly TRBD1 (5 bases). The length of the CDR3 is 14 residues. Trimming left V 0 bases short and J 3 bases short, with 8 bases between. CDR1 and CDR2 from the germline V gene are SGDLS and YYNGEE. In DNA form, the CDR3 reads TGTGCCAGCAGCGTAGTCCCAGGGACAGATACGCAGTATTTT. Translating it yields CASSVVPGTDTQYF.

The gene calls are TRBV12-5 and TRBJ2-2; perhaps D is TRBD1 or TRBD2 (5 bases each). There are 16 residues in the CDR3. Trimming cost V 0 bases and J 2 bases, with 10 bases left between them. From germline, CDR1 is LGHNT and CDR2 FRNRAP. Here the CDR3 reads CASGLVEGLNTGELFF. The CDR3 DNA follows: TGTGCTAGTGGTTTGGTAGAGGGGCTCAACACCGGGGAGCTGTTTTTT.

The rearrangement uses TRBV11-3 and TRBJ2-3; tentative D call: TRBD2 (6 bases). Germline V CDR1 and CDR2: SGHNT, YENEEA. Trimming removed 5 bases at V and 7 bases at J, with 13 bases between. The CDR3 has 13 amino acids. The CDR3 DNA reads as TGTGCCAGCAGCGGGGGGATCATGCATACGCAGTATTTT. It encodes CASSGGIMHTQYF.

This chain connects TRBV6-1 to TRBJ2-1; D is perhaps TRBD2 (6 bases). Deletions cut 11 bases from V and 16 bases from J, with 21 bases between. The CDR3 is 11 residues long. The germline CDR1 and CDR2 sequences are MNHNS and SASEGT. CDR3 in amino acids: CALFGSGRGFF. For the CDR3, the DNA is TGTGCCCTCTTTGGGTCGGGGCGGGGTTTCTTC.